One and the same sample provided the 11 T cell receptor beta chains below, sequenced in a study of T cell responses to AZD1222 COVID-19 vaccine (dated by TCRdb to about 2021). The time point tag for this specimen amounts to: baseline before first vaccination. Library preparation employed the immunoSEQ multiplex PCR assay. TCRdb holds this immuneACCESS table with in-frame rearrangements only. Some clones are missing; in checked studies, unresolved V genes explain under half, and the rest has no known cause. For this sample the table gives roughly 150,000 clones, of which 80% to 95% were detected only once. The ten largest clones add up to about 2.5% of the sample. Material: peripheral blood, obtained on day 0 of AZD1222 vaccination. The receptors shown here come from an adult in good health.

This clone is a singleton in its sample. The chain links TRBV5-1 to TRBJ1-1, with D tentatively TRBD1 (5 bases). The V and J ends lost 3 bases and 1 base respectively, with 10 bases between them. Germline CDR1 SGHRS, CDR2 YFSETQ. This CDR3 has 14 residues. The CDR3 reads CASSSGTGNTEAFF. The CDR3 DNA follows: TGCGCCAGCAGCTCCGGGACGGGGAACACTGAAGCTTTCTTT.

The V call is TRBV7-8, the J call TRBJ1-2; D gene unclear. Germline CDR1 SGHVS, CDR2 FQNEAQ. This CDR3 has 14 residues. Trimming shortened V by 5 bases and J by 0 bases, and 10 bases separated the two germline ends. The CDR3 is CASSTVPANYGYTF. The CDR3 DNA sequence: TGTGCCAGCAGCACTGTGCCCGCTAACTATGGCTACACCTTC. Full variable domain (outside the CDR3, taken from reference TRBV7-8 and TRBJ1-2): GAGVSQSPRYKVAKRGQDVALRCDPISGHVSLFWYQQALGQGPEFLTYFQNEAQLDKSGLPSDRFFAERPEGSVSTLKIQRTQQEDSAVYLCASSTVPANYGYTFGSGTRLTVV.

The chain links TRBV11-1 to TRBJ2-7; D gene ambiguous. The CDR3 spans 16 residues. With 1 base removed from V and 0 bases from J, the gap between germline ends came to 13 bases. Germline V CDR1 and CDR2: SGHAT, FQDESV (reference sequence). The CDR3 reads CASSLGGWLGSYEQYF. The CDR3 DNA reads as TGTGCCAGCAGCTTAGGAGGCTGGCTGGGCTCCTACGAGCAGTACTTC.

The rearrangement uses TRBV4-1 and TRBJ1-5; D perhaps matches TRBD1 (6 bases). The ends were cut back, 5 bases at V and 3 bases at J, with 17 bases in the middle. The germline V gene has CDR1 MGHRA and CDR2 YSYEKL. The CDR3 consists of 16 residues. DNA for the CDR3: TGCGCCAGCAGCTTCTTACAGGGAGTCGTCAATCAGCCCCAGCATTTT. Translation gives CASSFLQGVVNQPQHF.

The V and J genes are TRBV15 and TRBJ2-1; 8 nucleotides align to TRBD1. The CDR3 has 16 residues. Losses at the gene ends were 0 bases for V and 7 bases for J; bases not matched to a gene: 8. Per the germline V gene, CDR1 is LNHNV and CDR2 is YYDKDF (reference sequence). The CDR3 DNA sequence: TGTGCCACCAGCAGAGATAGGCAGGGGGCTGCGAATGAGCAGTTCTTC. This gives the protein CATSRDRQGAANEQFF. The variable domain in full, with the rest retrieved from reference TRBV15 and TRBJ2-1, is DAMVIQNPRYQVTQFGKPVTLSCSQTLNHNVMYWYQQKSSQAPKLLFHYYDKDFNNEADTPDNFQSRRPNTSFCFLDIRSPGLGDTAMYLCATSRDRQGAANEQFFGPGTRLTVL.

The gene calls are TRBV2 and TRBJ1-6, with 9 nucleotides matching TRBD1. This CDR3 has 15 residues. In germline, CDR1 is SNHLY, CDR2 FYNNEI. Germline trimming cut 7 bases from V and 14 bases from J; bases unmatched to any gene: 15. The CDR3 bases are TGTGCCAGCAACCCCGGGACAGGGATATCTCGATCCCTCCACTTT. Encoded protein: CASNPGTGISRSLHF.

V and J are TRBV2 and TRBJ1-1; D is perhaps TRBD1 (5 bases). The V and J ends lost 5 bases and 4 bases respectively, with 8 bases between them. The CDR3 is 12 residues long. Germline V gene data show CDR1 as SNHLY and CDR2 as FYNNEI. CDR3 sequence: CASSPGFTEAFF. CDR3 nucleotides: TGTGCCAGCAGTCCAGGGTTCACTGAAGCTTTCTTT.

The V gene is TRBV9, the J gene TRBJ1-2, with 8 bases fitting TRBD1. The length of the CDR3 is 14 residues. In germline, CDR1 is SGDLS, CDR2 YYNGEE. The V segment lost 4 bases and the J segment 4 bases; nucleotides outside the gene matches: 6. Here the CDR3 DNA reads TGTGCCAGCAGCACAGGGGGTTGGGGCTATGGCTACACCTTC. Translation gives CASSTGGWGYGYTF. Variable domain in full (rest from reference TRBV9 and TRBJ1-2): DSGVTQTPKHLITATGQRVTLRCSPRSGDLSVYWYQQSLDQGLQFLIQYYNGEERAKGNILERFSAQQFPDLHSELNLSSLELGDSALYFCASSTGGWGYGYTFGSGTRLTVV.

The rearrangement uses TRBV11-2 and TRBJ2-1, with a weak D call TRBD2 (5 bases). CDR1 is SGHAT and CDR2 is FQNNGV in the germline V gene. The V end was cut by 7 bases, the J end by 1 base, with 20 bases between. CDR3 length: 17 amino acids. The CDR3 DNA sequence: TGTGCCAGCACCCCTTATTGGGGAGCTTCTTCCTACAATGAGCAGTTCTTC. Translating it yields CASTPYWGASSYNEQFF. The entire variable domain, with the rest obtained from reference TRBV11-2 and TRBJ2-1, is as follows: EAGVAQSPRYKIIEKRQSVAFWCNPISGHATLYWYQQILGQGPKLLIQFQNNGVVDDSQLPKDRFSAERLKGVDSTLKIQPAKLEDSAVYLCASTPYWGASSYNEQFFGPGTRLTVL.

This chain uses TRBV15 with TRBJ2-3; a weak D match, TRBD2 (5 bases). Trimming removed 4 bases at V and 0 bases at J, with 23 bases between. The CDR3 loop spans 19 amino acids. Germline assignment: CDR1 LNHNV and CDR2 YYDKDF (reference sequence). The CDR3 coding sequence is TGTGCCACCAGCATAGGGCCTAGCAGAACTTTTACTAGCACAGATACGCAGTATTTT. Its protein product is CATSIGPSRTFTSTDTQYF.

This chain links TRBV6-6 with TRBJ1-5, with TRBD1 identical over 8 bases. This CDR3 region has 14 residues. Germline values: CDR1 MNHNY, CDR2 SVGAGI (reference sequence). V dropped 4 bases and J dropped 2; count of bases not matched to a gene: 1. The CDR3 here is CASSSDRGNQPQHF. The CDR3 DNA reads as TGTGCCAGCAGTTCGGACAGGGGCAATCAGCCCCAGCATTTT.